This TCR beta chain was recovered during a study of human T cells and chemical hapten exposure. In its sample, this clonotype was seen many times. The CDR3 totals 15 residues. V was trimmed by 3 bases and J by 4 bases, leaving 10 bases between them. Germline V gives CDR1 ENHRY, CDR2 SYGVKD. The library tagged individual cDNA molecules with unique molecular identifiers. In TCRdb, the RACE reads were re-called with MiXCR into one record per CDR3 protein. Here the sample spans 95,000 to 150,000 distinct CDR3 sequences, around 11% being singletons. As for time point: patch test 3, about 24 weeks after DPC sensitization. Noted treatment: therapeutic diphenylcyclopropenone sensitization with weekly scalp DPC. Non-pregnant alopecia patients aged 18 to 70, suitable for DPC therapy.

The chain joins TRBV10-3 to TRBJ1-6; D gene ambiguous. The clonotype was recovered from a woman aged 45-59 years with alopecia areata. Some clones in this sample may be carry-over from other donors' samples. Sequencing used whole blood, obtained in connection with sensitization to the hapten diphenylcyclopropenone (DPC). The CDR3 loop is CAISEWEPYNSPLHF. DNA for the CDR3: TGTGCCATCAGTGAATGGGAACCATATAATTCACCCCTCCACTTT.